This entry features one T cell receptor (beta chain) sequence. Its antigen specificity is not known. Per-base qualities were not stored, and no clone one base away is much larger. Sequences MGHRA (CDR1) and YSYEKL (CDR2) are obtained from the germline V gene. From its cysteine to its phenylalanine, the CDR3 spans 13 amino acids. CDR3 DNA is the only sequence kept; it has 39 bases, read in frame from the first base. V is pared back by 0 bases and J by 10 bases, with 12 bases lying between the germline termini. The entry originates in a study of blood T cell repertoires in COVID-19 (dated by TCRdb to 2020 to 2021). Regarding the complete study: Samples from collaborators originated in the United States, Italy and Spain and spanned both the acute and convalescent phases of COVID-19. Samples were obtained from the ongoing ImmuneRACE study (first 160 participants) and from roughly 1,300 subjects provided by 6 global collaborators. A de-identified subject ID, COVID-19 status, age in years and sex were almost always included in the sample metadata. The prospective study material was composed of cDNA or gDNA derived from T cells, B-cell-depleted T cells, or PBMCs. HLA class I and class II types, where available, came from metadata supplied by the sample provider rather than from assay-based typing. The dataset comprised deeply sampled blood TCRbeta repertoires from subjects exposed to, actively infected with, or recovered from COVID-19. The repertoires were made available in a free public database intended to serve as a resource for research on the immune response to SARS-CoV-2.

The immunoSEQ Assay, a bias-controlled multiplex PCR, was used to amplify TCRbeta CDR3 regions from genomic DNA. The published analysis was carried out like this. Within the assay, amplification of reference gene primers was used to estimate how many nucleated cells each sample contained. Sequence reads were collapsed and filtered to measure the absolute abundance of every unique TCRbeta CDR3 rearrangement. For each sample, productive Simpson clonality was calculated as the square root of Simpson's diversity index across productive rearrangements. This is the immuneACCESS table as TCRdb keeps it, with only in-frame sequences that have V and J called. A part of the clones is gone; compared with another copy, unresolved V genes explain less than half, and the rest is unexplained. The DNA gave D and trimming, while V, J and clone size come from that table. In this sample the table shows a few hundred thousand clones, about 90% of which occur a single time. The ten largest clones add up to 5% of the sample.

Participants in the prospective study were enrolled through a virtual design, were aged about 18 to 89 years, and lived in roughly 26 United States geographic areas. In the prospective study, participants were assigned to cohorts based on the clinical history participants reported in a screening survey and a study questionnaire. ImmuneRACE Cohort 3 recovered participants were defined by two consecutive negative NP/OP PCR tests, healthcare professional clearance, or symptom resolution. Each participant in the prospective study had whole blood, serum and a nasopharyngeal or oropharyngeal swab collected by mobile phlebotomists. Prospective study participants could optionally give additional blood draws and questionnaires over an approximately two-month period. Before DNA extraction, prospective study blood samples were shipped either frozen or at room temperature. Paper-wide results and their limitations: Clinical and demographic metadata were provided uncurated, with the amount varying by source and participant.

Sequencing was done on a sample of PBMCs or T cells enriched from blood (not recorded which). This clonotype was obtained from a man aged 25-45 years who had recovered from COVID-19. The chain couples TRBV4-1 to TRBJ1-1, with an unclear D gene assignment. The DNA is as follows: TGCGCCAGCAGCCAAGATAGTAGAGCGCGAGCTTTCTTT. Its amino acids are CASSQDSRARAFF.